The 16 T cell receptor beta chains reported below all come from one sample, sequenced in a study of T cell responses to AZD1222 COVID-19 vaccine. Clones were sequenced by immunoSEQ multiplex PCR, and TCRdb holds only the in-frame ones, with some missing. The sample includes some 150,000 clones, 90% of them seen just once. Sequences were derived from peripheral blood, sampled 28 days after the second AZD1222 dose. Receptors were obtained from an adult who received the AZD1222 COVID-19 vaccine.

The gene calls are TRBV7-9 and TRBJ1-1; maybe TRBD1 (5 bases). The CDR3 contains 16 residues. Looked up from germline, CDR1 is SEHNR and CDR2 is FQNEAQ (reference sequence). V gave up 1 base and J gave up 6 bases, with 18 bases separating them. CDR3 sequence (DNA): TGTGCCAGCAGCTTAGAGGCACCGGGATTGGGGGCTGAAGCTTTCTTT. Protein: CASSLEAPGLGAEAFF.

CDR3 amino acids: CAWGTGPKLYF. For the CDR3, the DNA is TGTGCCTGGGGGACAGGCCCTAAGTTGTACTTC. The chain employs TRBV30 and TRBJ2-7; TRBD1 matches 8 bases. Germline V CDR1 and CDR2: GTSNPN, SVGIG (reference sequence). This CDR3 is built from 11 residues. The ends lost 5 bases at V and 12 bases at J; junction bases unmatched: 9.

J is TRBJ1-1 and V is TRBV3-1 (or the pseudogene TRBV3-2); D remains ambiguous. This CDR3 is built from 14 residues. Germline V CDR1 and CDR2: LGHDT, YNNKEL (reference sequence). Between the trimmed V and J ends, which lost 5 bases and 0 bases, there was a span of 10 bases. CDR3 coding DNA: TGTGCCAGCAGCACCATGGTACTGAACACTGAAGCTTTCTTT. Translation gives CASSTMVLNTEAFF.

In DNA form, the CDR3 reads TGTGCCAGCAGTCTCGGGGGGCCAGATACGCAGTATTTT. It specifies CASSLGGPDTQYF. This chain connects TRBV6-5 to TRBJ2-3, with D perhaps matching TRBD2 (7 bases). In germline, CDR1 is MNHEY, CDR2 SVGAGI. The CDR3 runs 13 residues. Trimming took 5 bases from V and 4 from J, leaving 10 bases between them.

A remark on this clone: Within the sample, other DNA sequences also encode this same CDR3. This chain links TRBV14 with TRBJ1-1; D gene unclear. This CDR3 is built from 14 residues. V lost 1 base and J lost 0, with 6 bases in between. Germline V gene data show CDR1 as SGHDN and CDR2 as FVKESK. The CDR3 nucleotides are TGTGCCAGCAGCCAAGCGGGAATGAACACTGAAGCTTTCTTT. Translating it yields CASSQAGMNTEAFF.

This chain's CDR3 is CASSLEVIPNYGYTF. The CDR3 DNA sequence: TGTGCCAGCAGCTTAGAAGTCATACCTAACTATGGCTACACCTTC. The chain uses TRBV7-8 and TRBJ1-2; no clear D. CDR3 size: 15 residues. CDR1 SGHVS and CDR2 FQNEAQ come from the germline V gene. Trimming shortened V by 1 base and J by 0 bases, and 9 bases separated the two germline ends. The full variable domain, its missing parts supplied by reference TRBV7-8 and TRBJ1-2, is GAGVSQSPRYKVAKRGQDVALRCDPISGHVSLFWYQQALGQGPEFLTYFQNEAQLDKSGLPSDRFFAERPEGSVSTLKIQRTQQEDSAVYLCASSLEVIPNYGYTFGSGTRLTVV.

V gene TRBV3-1 (or the pseudogene TRBV3-2) combines with J gene TRBJ2-5, with 13 bases lining up with TRBD2. The CDR3 extends over 15 amino acids. The germline CDR1 and CDR2 sequences are LGHDT and YNNKEL (reference sequence). Trimming removed 6 bases from V and 3 bases from J; junction bases left unmatched: 4. For the CDR3, the DNA is TGTGCCAGCAGTGACGGACTAGCGGGGGAAGAGACCCAGTACTTC. As protein: CASSDGLAGEETQYF.

V is TRBV5-4 and J is TRBJ2-3; TRBD2 agrees at 13 bases. Germline V gene sequence: CDR1 SGHNT, CDR2 YYREEE (reference sequence). The CDR3 is 17 residues long. Unmatched junction bases numbered 8, after V lost 4 bases and J lost 3 bases. CDR3 in amino acids: CASSRTSGRKITDTQYF. The CDR3 DNA sequence: TGTGCCAGCAGCCGGACTAGCGGGAGAAAAATTACAGATACGCAGTATTTT. The full variable domain, in which reference TRBV5-4 and TRBJ2-3 provide the parts outside the CDR3, is ETGVTQSPTHLIKTRGQQVTLRCSSQSGHNTVSWYQQALGQGPQFIFQYYREEENGRGNFPPRFSGLQFPNYSSELNVNALELDDSALYLCASSRTSGRKITDTQYFGPGTRLTVL.

This chain uses TRBV11-3 with TRBJ2-7, with D possibly matching TRBD1 (6 bases). CDR3 length: 15 residues. V was pared by 6 bases and J by 5 bases, with 20 bases between. Germline V gene data show CDR1 as SGHNT and CDR2 as YENEEA. The CDR3 loop is CASSPNRALGNEQYF. DNA for the CDR3: TGTGCCAGCAGTCCTAACAGGGCCTTAGGGAACGAGCAGTACTTC.

V usage is TRBV13 and J usage is TRBJ2-3; D is unclear. V lost 5 bases, J lost 6 bases, and 6 bases lay in between. The CDR3 spans 11 residues. Germline V gives CDR1 PRHDT, CDR2 FYEKMQ (reference sequence). Here the CDR3 reads CASSLLDTQYF. Written as DNA, the CDR3 is TGTGCCAGCAGCCTGTTGGATACGCAGTATTTT.

This chain links TRBV19 with TRBJ1-5, with no clear D. V was trimmed by 3 bases and J by 9 bases, leaving 18 bases between them. The CDR3 runs 15 residues. The V gene's germline CDR1 is LNHDA and CDR2 SQIVND (reference sequence). The CDR3 protein is CASSITRANPGPQHF. The CDR3 DNA reads as TGTGCCAGTAGTATTACCCGGGCGAATCCTGGGCCCCAGCATTTT.

The rearrangement links TRBV5-8 to TRBJ2-1; maybe TRBD2 (6 bases). CDR3 length: 13 residues. V was shortened by 0 bases and J by 8 bases, with 9 bases between the two germline ends. The germline V gene has CDR1 SGHTS and CDR2 YDEGEE. The CDR3 loop reads CASSLDGEDEQFF. The CDR3 DNA follows: TGTGCCAGCAGCTTGGATGGGGAGGATGAGCAGTTCTTC.

This chain joins TRBV18 and TRBJ2-5; D is perhaps TRBD2 (6 bases). The ends were cut back, 3 bases at V and 2 bases at J, with 16 bases in the middle. The CDR3 is 16 residues long. CDR1 and CDR2 from the germline V gene are KGHSH and LQKENI. The CDR3: CASSPGRGIQQETQYF. The CDR3 DNA sequence: TGTGCCAGCTCACCGGGACGGGGGATTCAGCAAGAGACCCAGTACTTC.

The chain links TRBV9 to TRBJ2-1; D unresolved. This CDR3 region has 13 residues. The V and J ends lost 0 bases and 2 bases respectively, with 3 bases between them. Germline V lookup: CDR1 SGDLS, CDR2 YYNGEE. CDR3 in DNA: TGTGCCAGCAGCGTAGTCCCCTACAATGAGCAGTTCTTC. Amino acid sequence: CASSVVPYNEQFF.

In this sample, this clone turned up once. The chain combines TRBV7-9 with TRBJ2-2; D gene uncertain. Germline CDR1 is SEHNR and CDR2 is FQNEAQ (reference sequence). Trimming took off 1 base at V and 5 bases at J, with 5 bases between the two ends. The CDR3 sequence is 13 residues long. CDR3 sequence: CASSLENTGELFF. DNA of the CDR3: TGTGCCAGCAGCTTAGAGAATACCGGGGAGCTGTTTTTT.

V and J are TRBV27 and TRBJ1-5; 7 bases are a match to TRBD1. The germline V gene encodes CDR1 MNHEY and CDR2 SMNVEV (reference sequence). The CDR3 extends over 15 amino acids. The junction had 4 bases not matched to a gene; V was cut back by 5 bases and J by 0 bases. DNA for the CDR3: TGTGCCAGCAGTCCCCAGGGGGTTAGCAATCAGCCCCAGCATTTT. It translates to CASSPQGVSNQPQHF.